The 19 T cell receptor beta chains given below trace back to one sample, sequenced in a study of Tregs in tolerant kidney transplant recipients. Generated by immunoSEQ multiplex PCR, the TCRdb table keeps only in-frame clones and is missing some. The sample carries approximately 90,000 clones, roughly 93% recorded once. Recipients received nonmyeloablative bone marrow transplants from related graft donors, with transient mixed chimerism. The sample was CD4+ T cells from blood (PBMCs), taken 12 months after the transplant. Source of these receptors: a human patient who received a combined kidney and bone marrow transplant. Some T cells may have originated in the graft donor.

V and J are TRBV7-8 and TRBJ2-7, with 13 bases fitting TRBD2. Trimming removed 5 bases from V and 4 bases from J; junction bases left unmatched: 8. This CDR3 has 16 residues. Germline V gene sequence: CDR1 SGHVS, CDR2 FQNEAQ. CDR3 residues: CASSDGLAGVGYEQYF. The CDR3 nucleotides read TGTGCCAGCAGCGACGGACTAGCGGGAGTAGGTTACGAGCAGTACTTC.

The CDR3 here is CASSPAGETQYF. The CDR3 nucleotides read TGTGCCAGCAGCCCGGCGGGAGAGACCCAGTACTTC. The chain employs TRBV7-8 and TRBJ2-5, with D maybe TRBD2 (5 bases). Germline V CDR1 and CDR2: SGHVS, FQNEAQ. The length of the CDR3 is 12 residues. Trimming took off 5 bases at V and 4 bases at J, with 8 bases between the two ends.

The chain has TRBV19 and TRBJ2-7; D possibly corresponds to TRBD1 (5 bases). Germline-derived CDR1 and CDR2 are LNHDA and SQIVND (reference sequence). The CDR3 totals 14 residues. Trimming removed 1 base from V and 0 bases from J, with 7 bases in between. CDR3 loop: CASSIARGSYEQYF. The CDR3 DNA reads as TGTGCCAGTAGTATAGCTAGGGGCTCCTACGAGCAGTACTTC. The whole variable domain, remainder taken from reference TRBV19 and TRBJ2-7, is DGGITQSPKYLFRKEGQNVTLSCEQNLNHDAMYWYRQDPGQGLRLIYYSQIVNDFQKGDIAEGYSVSREKKESFPLTVTSAQKNPTAFYLCASSIARGSYEQYFGPGTRLTVT.

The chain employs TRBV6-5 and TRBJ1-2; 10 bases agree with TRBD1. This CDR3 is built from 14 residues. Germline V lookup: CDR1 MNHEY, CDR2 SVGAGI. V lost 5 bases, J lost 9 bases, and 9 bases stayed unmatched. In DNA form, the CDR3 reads TGTGCCAGCAGTGAGGGACAGGGGACTCTCAGCTACACCTTC. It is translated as CASSEGQGTLSYTF.

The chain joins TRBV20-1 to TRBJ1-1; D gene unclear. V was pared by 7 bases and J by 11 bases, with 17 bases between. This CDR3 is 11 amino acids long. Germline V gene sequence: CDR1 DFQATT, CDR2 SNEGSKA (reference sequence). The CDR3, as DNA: TGCAGTGTTTATCGGAACCTGGGCGCTTTCTTT. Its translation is CSVYRNLGAFF.

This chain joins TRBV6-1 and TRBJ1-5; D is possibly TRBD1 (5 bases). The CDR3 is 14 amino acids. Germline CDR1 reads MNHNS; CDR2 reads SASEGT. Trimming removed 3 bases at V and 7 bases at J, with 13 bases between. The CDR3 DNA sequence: TGTGCCAGCAGTGATTGGGGCTCGTGGCAGCCCCAGCATTTT. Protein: CASSDWGSWQPQHF.

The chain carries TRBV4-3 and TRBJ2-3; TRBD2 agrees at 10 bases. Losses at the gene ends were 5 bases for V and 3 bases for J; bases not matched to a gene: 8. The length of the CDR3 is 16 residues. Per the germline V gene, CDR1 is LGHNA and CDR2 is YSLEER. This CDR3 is CASSYLAGVPTDTQYF. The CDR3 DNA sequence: TGCGCCAGCAGCTACCTAGCGGGAGTTCCAACAGATACGCAGTATTTT.

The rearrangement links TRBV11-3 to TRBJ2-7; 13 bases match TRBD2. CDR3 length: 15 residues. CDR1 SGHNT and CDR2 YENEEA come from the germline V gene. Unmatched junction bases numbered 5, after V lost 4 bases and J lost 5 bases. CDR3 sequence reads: CASSSGLAGAHEQYF. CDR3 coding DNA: TGTGCCAGCAGCTCTGGACTAGCGGGAGCCCACGAGCAGTACTTC. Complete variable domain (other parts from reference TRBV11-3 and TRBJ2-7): EAGVVQSPRYKIIEKKQPVAFWCNPISGHNTLYWYLQNLGQGPELLIRYENEEAVDDSQLPKDRFSAERLKGVDSTLKIQPAELGDSAVYLCASSSGLAGAHEQYFGPGTRLTVT.

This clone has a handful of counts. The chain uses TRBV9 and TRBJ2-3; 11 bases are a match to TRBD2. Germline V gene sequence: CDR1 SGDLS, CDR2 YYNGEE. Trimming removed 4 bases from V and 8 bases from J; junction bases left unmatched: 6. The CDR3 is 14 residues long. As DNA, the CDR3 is TGTGCCAGCAGCTTAGCGGGGGGGCCTGTTACGCAGTATTTT. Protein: CASSLAGGPVTQYF.

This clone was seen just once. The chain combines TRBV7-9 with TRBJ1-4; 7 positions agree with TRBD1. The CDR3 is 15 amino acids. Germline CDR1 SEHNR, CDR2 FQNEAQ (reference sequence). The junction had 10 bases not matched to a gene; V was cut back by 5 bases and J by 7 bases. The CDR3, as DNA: TGTGCCAGCAGCGGGGGTGACAGGGAAATTGAAAAACTGTTTTTT. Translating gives CASSGGDREIEKLFF.

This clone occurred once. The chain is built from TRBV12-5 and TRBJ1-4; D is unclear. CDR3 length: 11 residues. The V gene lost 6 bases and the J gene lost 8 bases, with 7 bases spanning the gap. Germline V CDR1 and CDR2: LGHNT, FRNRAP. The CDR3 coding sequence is TGTGCTAGTGGATCGGGGGAAAAACTGTTTTTT. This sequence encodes CASGSGEKLFF.

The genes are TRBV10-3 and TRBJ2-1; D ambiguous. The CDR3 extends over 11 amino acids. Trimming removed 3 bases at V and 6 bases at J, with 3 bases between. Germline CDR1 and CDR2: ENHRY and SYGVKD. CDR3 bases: TGTGCCATCAGTGACGGCAATGAGCAGTTCTTC. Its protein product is CAISDGNEQFF.

The CDR3 DNA follows: TGTGCCAGCAGCTTCCGTCGGGGGAGCACAGATACGCAGTATTTT. Translated: CASSFRRGSTDTQYF. The gene calls are TRBV11-3 and TRBJ2-3; D perhaps matches TRBD2 (6 bases). Between the trimmed V and J ends, which lost 3 bases and 0 bases, there was a span of 10 bases. The CDR3 runs to 15 residues. The germline V gene encodes CDR1 SGHNT and CDR2 YENEEA.

CDR3 sequence (DNA): TGTGCCAGCAGCTTCCGGACAGGGAGGACTGAAGCTTTCTTT. This sequence encodes CASSFRTGRTEAFF. The chain carries TRBV11-3 and TRBJ1-1; 8 bases map to TRBD1. The germline V gene encodes CDR1 SGHNT and CDR2 YENEEA. The CDR3 has 14 residues. With 3 bases clipped from V and 5 bases from J, the junction kept 5 bases outside the gene matches.

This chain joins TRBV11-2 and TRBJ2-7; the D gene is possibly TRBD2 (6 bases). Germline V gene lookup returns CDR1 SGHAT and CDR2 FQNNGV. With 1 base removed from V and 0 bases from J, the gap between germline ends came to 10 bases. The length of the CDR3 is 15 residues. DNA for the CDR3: TGTGCCAGCAGCTTAGCGGGCGGGGCCTCCTACGAGCAGTACTTC. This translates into CASSLAGGASYEQYF.

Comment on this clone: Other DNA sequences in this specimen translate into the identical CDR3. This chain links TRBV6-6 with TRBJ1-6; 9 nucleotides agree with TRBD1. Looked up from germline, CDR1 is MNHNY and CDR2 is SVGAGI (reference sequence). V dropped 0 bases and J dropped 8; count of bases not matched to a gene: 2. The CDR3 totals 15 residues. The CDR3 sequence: CASSYSQGAHSPLHF. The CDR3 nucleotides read TGTGCCAGCAGTTACTCACAGGGGGCTCATTCACCCCTCCACTTT.

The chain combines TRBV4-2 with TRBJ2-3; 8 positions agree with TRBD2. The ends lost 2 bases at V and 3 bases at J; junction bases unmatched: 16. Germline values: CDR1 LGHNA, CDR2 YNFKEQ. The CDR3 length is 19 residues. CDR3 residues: CASSQLVMTGGPWTDTQYF. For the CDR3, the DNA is TGTGCCAGCAGCCAACTTGTCATGACGGGAGGGCCTTGGACAGATACGCAGTATTTT.

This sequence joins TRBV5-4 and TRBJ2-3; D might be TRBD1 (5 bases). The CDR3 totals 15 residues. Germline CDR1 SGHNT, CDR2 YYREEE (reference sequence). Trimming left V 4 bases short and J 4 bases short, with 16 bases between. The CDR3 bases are TGTGCCAGCAGCCCCTCTTGGGGCCGGTCAGATACGCAGTATTTT. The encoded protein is CASSPSWGRSDTQYF.

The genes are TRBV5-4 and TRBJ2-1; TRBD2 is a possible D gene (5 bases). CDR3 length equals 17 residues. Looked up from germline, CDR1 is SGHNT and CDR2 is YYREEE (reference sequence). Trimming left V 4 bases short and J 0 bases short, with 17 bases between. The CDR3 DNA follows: TGTGCCAGCAGCCGATTTGTTCGGGGAAGCTCCTACAATGAGCAGTTCTTC. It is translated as CASSRFVRGSSYNEQFF.